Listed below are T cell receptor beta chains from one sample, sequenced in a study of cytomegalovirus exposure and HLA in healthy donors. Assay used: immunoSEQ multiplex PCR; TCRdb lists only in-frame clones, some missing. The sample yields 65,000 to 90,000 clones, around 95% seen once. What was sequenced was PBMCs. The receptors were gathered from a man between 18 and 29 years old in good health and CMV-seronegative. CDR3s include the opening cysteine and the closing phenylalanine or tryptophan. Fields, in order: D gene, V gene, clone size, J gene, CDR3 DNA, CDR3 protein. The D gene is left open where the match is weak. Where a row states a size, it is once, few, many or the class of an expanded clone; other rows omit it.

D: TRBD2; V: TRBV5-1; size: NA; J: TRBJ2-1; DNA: TGCGCCAGCAGCTTGGGGGGGACTAGCGGGGACGAGCAGTTCTTC; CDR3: CASSLGGTSGDEQFF
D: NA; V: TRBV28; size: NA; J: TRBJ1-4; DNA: TGTGCCAGCAGTCGACCCTTTAGACTATTGCTGTTTTTT; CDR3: CASSRPFRLLLFF
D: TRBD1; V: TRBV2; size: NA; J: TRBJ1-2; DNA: TGTGCCGGTGATCCGGGACAGGGGAACTATGGCTACACCTTC; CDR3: CAGDPGQGNYGYTF
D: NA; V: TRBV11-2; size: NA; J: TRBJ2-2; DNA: TGTGCCAGCAGCTTAGCGGGACTCACCGGGGAGCTGTTTTTT; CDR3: CASSLAGLTGELFF
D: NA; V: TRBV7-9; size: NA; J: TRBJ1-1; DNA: TGTGCCAGCAGCTTAGTGGAGATGCTCACTGAAGCTTTCTTT; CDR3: CASSLVEMLTEAFF
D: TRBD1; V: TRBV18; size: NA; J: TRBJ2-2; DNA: TGTGCCAGCTCGCTGGTGAGGGGGCCTAACACCGGGGAGCTGTTTTTT; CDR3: CASSLVRGPNTGELFF
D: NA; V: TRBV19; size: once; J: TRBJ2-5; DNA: TGTGCCAGTAGTATTCGCGGGGAGACCCAGTACTTC; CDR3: CASSIRGETQYF
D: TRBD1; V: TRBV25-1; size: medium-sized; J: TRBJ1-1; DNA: TGTGCCAGCAGTGGTTCCCCGGGACAGAAACTGAACACTGAAGCTTTCTTT; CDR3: CASSGSPGQKLNTEAFF
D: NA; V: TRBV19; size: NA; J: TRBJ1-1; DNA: TGTGCCAGTAGTATACAGGGTATGACTGAAGCTTTCTTT; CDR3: CASSIQGMTEAFF
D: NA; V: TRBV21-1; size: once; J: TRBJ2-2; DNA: TGTGCCAGCAGCGCCAGGATAACCGGGGAGCTGTTTTTT; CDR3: CASSARITGELFF
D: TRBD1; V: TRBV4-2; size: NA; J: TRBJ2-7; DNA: TGTGCCAGCAGCCAAGAAGGGACAGGGTCCCTCCACGACGAGCAGTACTTC; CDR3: CASSQEGTGSLHDEQYF
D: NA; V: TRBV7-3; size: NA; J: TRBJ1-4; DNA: TGTGCCAGCAGCTCCGCCGGGGGAACTAATGAAAAACTGTTTTTT; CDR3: CASSSAGGTNEKLFF
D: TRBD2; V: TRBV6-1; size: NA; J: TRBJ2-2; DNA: TGTGCCAGCAGTGAACTCCCGGGACTAGCGGGGACCCGCGGAACCGGGGAGCTGTTTTTT; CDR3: CASSELPGLAGTRGTGELFF
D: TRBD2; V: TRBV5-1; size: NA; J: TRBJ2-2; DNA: TGCGCCAGCAGCTTGGTAGCGGGGAAGAACACCGGGGAGCTGTTTTTT; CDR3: CASSLVAGKNTGELFF
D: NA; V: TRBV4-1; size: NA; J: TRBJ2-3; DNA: TGCGCCAGCAGCCAACACGACATTATCACGCAGTATTTT; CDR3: CASSQHDIITQYF
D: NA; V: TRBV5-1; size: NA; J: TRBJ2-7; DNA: TGCGCCAGCAGCTTGGATCGCGGGGGCGCAGGGGAATCCGAGCAGTACTTC; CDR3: CASSLDRGGAGESEQYF
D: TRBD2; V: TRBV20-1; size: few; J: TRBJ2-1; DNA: TGCAGTGCTAAACTAGCGGAGCAGTTCTTC; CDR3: CSAKLAEQFF
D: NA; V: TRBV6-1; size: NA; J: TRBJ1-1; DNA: TGTGCCAGCAGTATTACAGGAGTCATGGACACTGAAGCTTTCTTT; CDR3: CASSITGVMDTEAFF
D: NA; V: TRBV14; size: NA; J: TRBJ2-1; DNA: TGTGCCAGCAGCTTAATGACTAAGGGTGAGCAGTTCTTC; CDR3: CASSLMTKGEQFF
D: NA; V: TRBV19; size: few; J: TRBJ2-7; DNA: TGTGCCAGTAGTTTTACTAGCTCCTACGAGCAGTACTTC; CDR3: CASSFTSSYEQYF
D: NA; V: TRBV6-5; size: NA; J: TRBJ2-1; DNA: TGTGCCAGCAGTTACTCGCCAGGGATAGGCAATGAGCAGTTCTTC; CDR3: CASSYSPGIGNEQFF
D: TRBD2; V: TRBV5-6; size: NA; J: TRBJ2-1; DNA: TGTGCCAGCAGCTTGGATCGTGGCGGGGGATACAATGAGCAGTTCTTC; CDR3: CASSLDRGGGYNEQFF
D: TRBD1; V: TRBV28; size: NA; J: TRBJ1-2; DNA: TGTGCCAGCAGTTTAGCGGGACAGGGGTATGGCTACACCTTC; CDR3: CASSLAGQGYGYTF
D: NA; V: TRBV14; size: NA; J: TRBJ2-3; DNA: TGTGCCAGCAGCCATTTACTAGACCCAGATACGCAGTATTTT; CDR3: CASSHLLDPDTQYF
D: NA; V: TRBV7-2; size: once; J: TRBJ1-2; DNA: TGTGCCAGCAGCTTTCTCAGGGAGGGAGGCTACACCTTC; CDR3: CASSFLREGGYTF
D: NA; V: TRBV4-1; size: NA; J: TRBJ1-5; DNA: TGCGCCAGCAGCCCTCGGAGGTGGTCCAATCAGCCCCAGCATTTT; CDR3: CASSPRRWSNQPQHF
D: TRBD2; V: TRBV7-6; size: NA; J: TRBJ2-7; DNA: TGTGCCAGCAGCCGGAGAGCGGGGGCCCTCTCCTACGAGCAGTACTTC; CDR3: CASSRRAGALSYEQYF
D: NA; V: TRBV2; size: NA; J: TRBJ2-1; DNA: TGTGCCAGCAGTGTAGACCCGTCCGGGGGTACGCCCTACAATGAGCAGTTCTTC; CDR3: CASSVDPSGGTPYNEQFF
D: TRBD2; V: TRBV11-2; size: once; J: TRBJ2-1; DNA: TGTGCCAGCAGCTTCACTCTGAGCGGGGGGACTTCAAGGTCAAATGAGCAGTTCTTC; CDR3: CASSFTLSGGTSRSNEQFF
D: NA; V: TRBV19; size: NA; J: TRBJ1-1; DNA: TGTGCCACGGGGTCTCGGGACACTGAAGCTTTCTTT; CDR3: CATGSRDTEAFF
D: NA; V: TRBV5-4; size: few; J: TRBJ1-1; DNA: TGTGCCAGCAGCTGGGGGCTGGGGACTGAAGCTTTCTTT; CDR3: CASSWGLGTEAFF
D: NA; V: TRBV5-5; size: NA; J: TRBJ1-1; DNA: TGTGCCAGCAGCTCGGTCGACACTGAAGCTTTCTTT; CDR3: CASSSVDTEAFF
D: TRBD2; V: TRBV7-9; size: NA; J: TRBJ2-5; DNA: TGTGCCAGCAGCCCAGGGCGACTAGCGGGGGGGAGGTACCAAGAGACCCAGTACTTC; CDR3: CASSPGRLAGGRYQETQYF
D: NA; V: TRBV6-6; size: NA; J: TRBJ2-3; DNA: TGTGCCAGCACGGAACGGGGCACAGATACGCAGTATTTT; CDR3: CASTERGTDTQYF
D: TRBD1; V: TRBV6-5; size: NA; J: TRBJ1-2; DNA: TGTGCCAGCAGTTCAACTACCAGGGGGCTTGTCTATGGCTACACCTTC; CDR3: CASSSTTRGLVYGYTF
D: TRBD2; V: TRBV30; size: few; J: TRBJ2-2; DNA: TGTGCCTGGAGTGTAGTAGCGGGGCCACGGTACACCGGGGAGCTGTTTTTT; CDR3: CAWSVVAGPRYTGELFF
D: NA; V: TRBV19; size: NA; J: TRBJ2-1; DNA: TGTGCCAGTAGGATGGACAGAGACAATGAGCAGTTCTTC; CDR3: CASRMDRDNEQFF
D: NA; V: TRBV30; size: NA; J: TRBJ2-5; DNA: TGTGCCTGGTGTACGCAGGCCCAAGAGACCCAGTACTTC; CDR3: CAWCTQAQETQYF
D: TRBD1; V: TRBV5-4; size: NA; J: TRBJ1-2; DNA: TGTGCCAGCAGCTTGCGACAGGGAAAGGTGTCTGGCTACACCTTC; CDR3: CASSLRQGKVSGYTF
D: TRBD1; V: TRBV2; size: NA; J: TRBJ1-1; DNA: TGTGCCAGCAGTGAATTACAGGGGGAGGGCCACAAAAAAGAAGCTTTCTTT; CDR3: CASSELQGEGHKKEAFF
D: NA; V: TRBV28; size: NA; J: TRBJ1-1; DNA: TGTGCCAGCAGTTTTAATTTACGGGGAGTAAGCACTGAAGCTTTCTTT; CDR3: CASSFNLRGVSTEAFF
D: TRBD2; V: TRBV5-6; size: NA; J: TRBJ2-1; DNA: TGTGCCAGCAGCTCGCCACGTCGGTCTAGCGGGTACAATGAGCAGTTCTTC; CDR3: CASSSPRRSSGYNEQFF